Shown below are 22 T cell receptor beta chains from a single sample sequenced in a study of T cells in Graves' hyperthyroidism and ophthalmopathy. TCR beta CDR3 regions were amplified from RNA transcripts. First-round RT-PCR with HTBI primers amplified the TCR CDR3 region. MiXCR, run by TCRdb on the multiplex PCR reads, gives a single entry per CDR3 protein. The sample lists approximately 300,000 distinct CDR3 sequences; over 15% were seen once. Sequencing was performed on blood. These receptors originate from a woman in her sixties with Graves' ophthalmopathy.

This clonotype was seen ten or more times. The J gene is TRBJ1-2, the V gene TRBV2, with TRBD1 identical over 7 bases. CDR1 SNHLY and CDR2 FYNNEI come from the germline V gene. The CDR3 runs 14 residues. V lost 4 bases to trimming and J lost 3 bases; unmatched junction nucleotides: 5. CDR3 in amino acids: CASSVPGGDYGYTF. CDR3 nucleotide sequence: TGTGCCAGCAGTGTCCCAGGGGGGGACTATGGCTACACCTTC.

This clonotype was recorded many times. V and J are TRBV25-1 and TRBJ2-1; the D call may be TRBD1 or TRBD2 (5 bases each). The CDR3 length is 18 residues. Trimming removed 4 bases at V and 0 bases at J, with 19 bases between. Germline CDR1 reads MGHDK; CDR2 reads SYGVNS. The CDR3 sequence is CASSGKVLSGGSYNEQFF. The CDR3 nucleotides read TGTGCCAGCAGTGGAAAGGTCCTGTCTGGGGGCTCCTACAATGAGCAGTTCTTC.

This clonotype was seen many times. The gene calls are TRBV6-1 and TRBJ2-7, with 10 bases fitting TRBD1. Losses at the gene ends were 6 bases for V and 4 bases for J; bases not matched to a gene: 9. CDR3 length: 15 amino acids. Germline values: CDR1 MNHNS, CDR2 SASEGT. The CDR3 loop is CASRPGQGGLYEQYF. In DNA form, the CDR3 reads TGTGCCAGCAGACCCGGACAGGGGGGGCTATACGAGCAGTACTTC.

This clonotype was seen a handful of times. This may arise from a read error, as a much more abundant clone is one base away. The CDR3 nucleotides read TGTGCCACCAGTGAGTTGAATAGCGGGAGCTACGAGCAGTACTTC. Encoded protein: CATSELNSGSYEQYF. The chain carries TRBV10-3 and TRBJ2-7, with 9 bases matching TRBD2. Germline V lookup: CDR1 ENHRY, CDR2 SYGVKD. The CDR3 totals 15 residues.

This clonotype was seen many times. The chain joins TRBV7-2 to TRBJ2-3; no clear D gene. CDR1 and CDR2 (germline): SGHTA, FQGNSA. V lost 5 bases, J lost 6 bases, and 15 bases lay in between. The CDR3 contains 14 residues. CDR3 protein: CASSLPPLGDTQYF. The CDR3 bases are TGTGCCAGCAGCCTTCCCCCCCTGGGGGATACGCAGTATTTT.

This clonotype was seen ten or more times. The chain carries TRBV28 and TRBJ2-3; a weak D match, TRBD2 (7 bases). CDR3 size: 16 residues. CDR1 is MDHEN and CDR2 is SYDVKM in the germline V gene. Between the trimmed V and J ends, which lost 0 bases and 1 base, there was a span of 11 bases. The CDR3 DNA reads TGTGCCAGCAGTTTATGGGCGGGGGCCCGCACAGATACGCAGTATTTT. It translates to CASSLWAGARTDTQYF.

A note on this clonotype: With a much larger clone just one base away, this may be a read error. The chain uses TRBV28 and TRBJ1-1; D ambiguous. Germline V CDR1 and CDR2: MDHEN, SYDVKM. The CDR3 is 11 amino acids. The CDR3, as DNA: TGTACCAGCAGTCAAAACACTGAAGCTTTCTTT. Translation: CTSSQNTEAFF.

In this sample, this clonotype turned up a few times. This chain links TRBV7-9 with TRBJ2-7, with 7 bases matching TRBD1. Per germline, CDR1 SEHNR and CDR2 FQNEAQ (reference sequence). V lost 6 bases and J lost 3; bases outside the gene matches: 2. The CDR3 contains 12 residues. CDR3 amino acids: CASRSGGYEQYF. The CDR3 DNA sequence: TGTGCCAGCAGGTCAGGGGGCTACGAGCAGTACTTC.

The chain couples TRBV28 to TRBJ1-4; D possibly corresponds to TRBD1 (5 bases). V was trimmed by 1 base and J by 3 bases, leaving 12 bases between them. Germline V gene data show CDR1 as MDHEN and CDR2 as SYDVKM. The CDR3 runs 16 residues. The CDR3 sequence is CASSLFSGGSNEKLFF. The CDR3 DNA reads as TGTGCCAGCAGTTTATTTTCGGGGGGATCTAATGAAAAACTGTTTTTT.

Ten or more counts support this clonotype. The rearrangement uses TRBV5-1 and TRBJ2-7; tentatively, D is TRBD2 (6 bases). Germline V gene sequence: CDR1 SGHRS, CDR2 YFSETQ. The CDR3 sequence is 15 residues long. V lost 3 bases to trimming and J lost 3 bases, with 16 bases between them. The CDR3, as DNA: TGCGCCAGCAGCTACCTTCAGGGACTCGTCTACGAGCAGTACTTC. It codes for CASSYLQGLVYEQYF.

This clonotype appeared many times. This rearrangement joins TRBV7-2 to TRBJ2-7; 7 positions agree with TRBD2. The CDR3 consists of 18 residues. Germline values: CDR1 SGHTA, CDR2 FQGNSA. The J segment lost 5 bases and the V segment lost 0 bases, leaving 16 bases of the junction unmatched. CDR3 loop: CASSLAGGPFVLVHEQYF. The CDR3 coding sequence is TGTGCCAGCAGCTTAGCGGGAGGGCCGTTCGTCCTAGTCCACGAGCAGTACTTC. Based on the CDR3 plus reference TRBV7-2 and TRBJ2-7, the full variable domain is GAGVSQSPSNKVTEKGKDVELRCDPISGHTALYWYRQSLGQGLEFLIYFQGNSAPDKSGLPSDRFSAERTGGSVSTLTIQRTQQEDSAVYLCASSLAGGPFVLVHEQYFGPGTRLTVT.

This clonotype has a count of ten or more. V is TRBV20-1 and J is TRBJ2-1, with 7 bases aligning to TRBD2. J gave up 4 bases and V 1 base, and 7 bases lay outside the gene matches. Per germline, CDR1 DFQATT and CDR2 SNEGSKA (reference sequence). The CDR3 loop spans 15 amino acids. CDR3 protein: CSARALGTTYNEQFF. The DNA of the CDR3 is TGCAGTGCTAGAGCCCTTGGGACTACTTACAATGAGCAGTTCTTC.

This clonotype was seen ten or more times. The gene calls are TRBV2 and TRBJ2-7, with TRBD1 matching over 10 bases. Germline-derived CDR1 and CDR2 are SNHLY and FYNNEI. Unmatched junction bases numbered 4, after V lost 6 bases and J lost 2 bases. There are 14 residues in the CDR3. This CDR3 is CASSLTGGAYEQYF. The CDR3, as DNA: TGTGCCAGCAGCCTGACAGGGGGCGCCTACGAGCAGTACTTC.

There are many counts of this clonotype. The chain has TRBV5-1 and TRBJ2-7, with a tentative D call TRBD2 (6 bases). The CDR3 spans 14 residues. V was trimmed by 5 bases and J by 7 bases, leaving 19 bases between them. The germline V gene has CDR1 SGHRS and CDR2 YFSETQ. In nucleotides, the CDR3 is TGCGCCAGCAGGCCGGGCGGTCGGCGGGAAGAGCAGTACTTC. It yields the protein CASRPGGRREEQYF.

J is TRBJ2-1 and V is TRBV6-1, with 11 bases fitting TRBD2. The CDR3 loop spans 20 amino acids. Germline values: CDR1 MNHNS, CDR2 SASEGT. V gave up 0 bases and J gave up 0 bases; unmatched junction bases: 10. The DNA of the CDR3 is TGTGCCAGCAGTGAAGCTCTAGGGGGGACTAGCGGAAGCTCCTACAATGAGCAGTTCTTC. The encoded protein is CASSEALGGTSGSSYNEQFF.

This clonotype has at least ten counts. CDR3 amino acids: CSAVFKGVGNQPQHF. The DNA of the CDR3 is TGCAGTGCTGTGTTTAAGGGAGTTGGCAATCAGCCCCAGCATTTT. The chain links TRBV20-1 to TRBJ1-5; unclear D gene. V was clipped by 5 bases and J by 2 bases, with 16 bases between them. The germline V gene encodes CDR1 DFQATT and CDR2 SNEGSKA (reference sequence). This CDR3 spans 15 amino acids.

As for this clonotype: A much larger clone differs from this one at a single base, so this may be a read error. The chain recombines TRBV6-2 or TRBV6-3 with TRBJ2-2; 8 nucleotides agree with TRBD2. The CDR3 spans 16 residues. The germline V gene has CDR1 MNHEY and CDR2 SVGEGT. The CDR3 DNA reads TGTGCCAGCAGATACCTGGACGGGAGGGCCCCCGGGGAGCTGTCTTTT. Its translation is CASRYLDGRAPGELSF.

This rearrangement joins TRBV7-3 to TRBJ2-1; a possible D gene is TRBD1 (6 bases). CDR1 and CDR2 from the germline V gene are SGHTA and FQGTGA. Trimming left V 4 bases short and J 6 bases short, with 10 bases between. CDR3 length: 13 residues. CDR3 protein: CASSYTGSNEQFF. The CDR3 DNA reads TGTGCCAGCAGCTATACAGGGTCCAATGAGCAGTTCTTC.

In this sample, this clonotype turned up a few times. CDR3 nucleotide sequence: TGTGCCTGGAGTGTACTGGGCACCCGGGGAAATACCGGGGAGCTGTTTTTT. Its translation is CAWSVLGTRGNTGELFF. The chain joins TRBV30 to TRBJ2-2; possibly TRBD2 for D (5 bases). Germline CDR1 GTSNPN, CDR2 SVGIG (reference sequence). This CDR3 comprises 17 residues. The V end lost 0 bases, the J end lost 5 bases, and 19 bases lay between the germline ends.

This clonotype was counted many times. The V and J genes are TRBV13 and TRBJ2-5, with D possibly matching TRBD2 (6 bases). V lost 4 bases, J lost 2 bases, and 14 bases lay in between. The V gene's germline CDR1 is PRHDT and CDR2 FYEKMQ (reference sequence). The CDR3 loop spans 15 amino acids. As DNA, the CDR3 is TGTGCCAGCAGCTATTATGGGACTGGACAAGAGACCCAGTACTTC. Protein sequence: CASSYYGTGQETQYF. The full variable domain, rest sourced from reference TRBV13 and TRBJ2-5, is AAGVIQSPRHLIKEKRETATLKCYPIPRHDTVYWYQQGPGQDPQFLISFYEKMQSDKGSIPDRFSAQQFSDYHSELNMSSLELGDSALYFCASSYYGTGQETQYFGPGTRLLVL.

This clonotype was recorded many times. This CDR3 reads CASSDPQGSDTQYF. CDR3 DNA: TGCGCCAGCAGCGACCCTCAGGGGTCAGATACGCAGTATTTT. The rearrangement joins TRBV5-1 to TRBJ2-3; D might be TRBD1 (6 bases). This CDR3 region has 14 residues. CDR1 SGHRS and CDR2 YFSETQ come from the germline V gene. Trimming pared 4 bases from V and 4 bases from J, leaving 13 bases between.

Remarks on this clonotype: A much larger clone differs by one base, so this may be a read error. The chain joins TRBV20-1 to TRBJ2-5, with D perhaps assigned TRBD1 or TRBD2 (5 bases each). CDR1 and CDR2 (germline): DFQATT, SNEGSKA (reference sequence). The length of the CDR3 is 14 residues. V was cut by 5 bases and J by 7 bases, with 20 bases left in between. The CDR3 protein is CSADRGVRQGTQYF. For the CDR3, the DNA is TGCAGTGCTGATCGGGGAGTGCGTCAGGGGACCCAGTACTTC.